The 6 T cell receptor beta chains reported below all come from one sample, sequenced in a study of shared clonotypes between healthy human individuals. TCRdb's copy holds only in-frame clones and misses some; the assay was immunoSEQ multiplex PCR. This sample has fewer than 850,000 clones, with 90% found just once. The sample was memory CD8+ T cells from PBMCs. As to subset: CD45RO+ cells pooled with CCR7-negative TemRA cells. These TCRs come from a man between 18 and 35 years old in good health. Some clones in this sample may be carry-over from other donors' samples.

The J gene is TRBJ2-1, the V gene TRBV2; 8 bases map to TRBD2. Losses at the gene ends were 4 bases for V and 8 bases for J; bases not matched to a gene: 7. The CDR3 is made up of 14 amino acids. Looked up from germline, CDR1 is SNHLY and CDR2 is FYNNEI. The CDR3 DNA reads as TGTGCCAGCAGTGGAGCGGGAGATGTGGATGAGCAGTTCTTC. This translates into CASSGAGDVDEQFF.

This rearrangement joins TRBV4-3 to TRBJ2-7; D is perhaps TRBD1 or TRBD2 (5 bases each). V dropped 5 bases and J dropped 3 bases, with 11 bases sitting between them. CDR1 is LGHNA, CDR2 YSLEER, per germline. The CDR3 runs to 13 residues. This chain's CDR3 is CASSFGARYEQYF. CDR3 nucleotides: TGCGCCAGCAGCTTCGGGGCCCGCTACGAGCAGTACTTC.

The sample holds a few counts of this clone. The CDR3 sequence: CASSSETSWTGELFF. The CDR3 DNA follows: TGTGCCAGCAGCTCAGAGACTAGTTGGACCGGGGAGCTGTTTTTT. The rearrangement joins TRBV7-9 to TRBJ2-2; perhaps TRBD2 as D (6 bases). The CDR3 is 15 residues long. V was pared by 4 bases and J by 5 bases, with 14 bases between. The V gene's germline CDR1 is SEHNR and CDR2 FQNEAQ (reference sequence).

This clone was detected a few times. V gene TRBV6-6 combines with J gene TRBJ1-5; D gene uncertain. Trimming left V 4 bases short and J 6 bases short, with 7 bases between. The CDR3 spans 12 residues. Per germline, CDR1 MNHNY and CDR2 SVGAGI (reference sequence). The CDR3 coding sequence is TGTGCCAGCAGTTCGACATCTCAGCCCCAGCATTTT. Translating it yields CASSSTSQPQHF.

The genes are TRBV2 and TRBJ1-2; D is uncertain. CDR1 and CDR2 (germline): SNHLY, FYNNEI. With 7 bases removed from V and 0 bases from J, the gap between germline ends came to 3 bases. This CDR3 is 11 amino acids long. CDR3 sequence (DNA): TGTGCCAGCATGCCTAACTATGGCTACACCTTC. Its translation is CASMPNYGYTF.

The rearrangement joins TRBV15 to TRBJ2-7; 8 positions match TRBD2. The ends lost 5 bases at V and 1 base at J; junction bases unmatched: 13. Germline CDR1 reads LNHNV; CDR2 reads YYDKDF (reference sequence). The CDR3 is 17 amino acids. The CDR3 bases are TGTGCCACCAGCCCCCGAACACGCGGGGGGCGTTCCTACGAGCAGTACTTC. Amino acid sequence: CATSPRTRGGRSYEQYF.